The clone carrying this TCR beta chain has at least ten counts. Its antigen is not known. These data belong to a study of identical twins. General observations from the study: Insertion counts were lower in abundant cord blood beta clonotypes, a trend that memory repertoires did not show. Partly confounded zero-insertion analyses could result from invariant MAIT and iNKT cells.

A single record per CDR3 protein comes from TCRdb applying MiXCR to the 5' RACE reads. The sample lists a few hundred thousand distinct CDR3 sequences; roughly 9.9% were seen once. This sample also belongs to another study, concerning yellow fever vaccine responses in identical twins.

Sequences were obtained from PBMCs. The origin of this receptor is a woman between 18 and 30 years old in good health.

CDR3 protein: CASAQGIQETQYF. CDR3 sequence (DNA): TGTGCCAGCGCCCAGGGGATTCAAGAGACCCAGTACTTC. This chain uses TRBV10-3 with TRBJ2-5; D is perhaps TRBD1 (6 bases). This CDR3 region has 13 residues. V was clipped by 10 bases and J by 2 bases, with 14 bases between them. Germline values: CDR1 ENHRY, CDR2 SYGVKD.